Listed below are T cell receptor beta chains from one sample, sequenced in a study of T cell changes during pregnancy in multiple sclerosis. TCRdb keeps only in-frame clones here, not all; method: immunoSEQ multiplex PCR. The data contain fewer than 55,000 clones, around 92% of them singletons. The sequenced material came from peripheral blood. Source of these receptors: a female donor with multiple sclerosis, enrolled in a pregnancy study. CDR3s include the opening cysteine and the closing phenylalanine or tryptophan. A D gene is named only where the DNA matches it firmly. Not all rows give a size; the values are once, few, many and, for expanded clones, a class.

j_call | v_call | clone_size | d_call | cdr3_aa | cdr3_nt
TRBJ2-7 | TRBV4-2 | . | . | CASSQVHRDLTNEQYF | TGTGCCAGCAGCCAAGTACACCGGGACCTAACAAACGAGCAGTACTTC
TRBJ1-2 | TRBV5-6 | once | . | CASSPGDGNYGYTF | TGTGCCAGCAGCCCCGGGGACGGAAACTATGGCTACACCTTC
TRBJ2-1 | TRBV7-2 | . | . | CASLEVNEQFF | TGTGCCAGCTTAGAGGTCAATGAGCAGTTCTTC
TRBJ2-1 | TRBV27 | . | . | CASSLVAGEVFYNEQFF | TGTGCCAGCAGTTTGGTCGCAGGGGAGGTATTCTACAATGAGCAGTTCTTC
TRBJ1-5 | TRBV6-4 | . | . | CASSEQGTQPQHF | TGTGCCAGCAGTGAACAGGGAACCCAGCCCCAGCATTTT
TRBJ2-7 | TRBV28 | . | TRBD2 | CASGGGAPYEQYF | TGTGCCAGCGGGGGAGGGGCGCCTTACGAGCAGTACTTC
TRBJ1-5 | TRBV6-6 | . | . | CASSYSMDQPQHF | TGTGCCAGCAGTTACTCGATGGATCAGCCCCAGCATTTT
TRBJ2-6 | TRBV4-2 | . | TRBD2 | CASSQELAGVTGANVLTF | TGTGCCAGCAGCCAAGAACTAGCGGGAGTCACTGGGGCCAACGTCCTGACTTTC
TRBJ2-7 | TRBV6-6 | . | TRBD2 | CAVRVAGDAPYEQYF | TGTGCCGTACGAGTCGCGGGAGATGCTCCCTACGAGCAGTACTTC
TRBJ2-1 | TRBV19 | . | TRBD2 | CASSISSSGRGLHNEQFF | TGTGCCAGTAGTATATCGTCTAGCGGGAGAGGCCTACATAATGAGCAGTTCTTC
TRBJ2-5 | TRBV7-9 | . | . | CASSLDSQETQYF | TGTGCCAGCAGCCTAGACAGCCAAGAGACCCAGTACTTC
TRBJ1-1 | TRBV2 | . | TRBD1 | CASSPGQFGHGAFF | TGTGCCAGCAGTCCGGGACAGTTCGGACACGGAGCTTTCTTT
TRBJ2-1 | TRBV28 | . | TRBD2 | CASSLRGLATYNEQFF | TGTGCCAGCAGTTTAAGGGGACTAGCGACCTACAATGAGCAGTTCTTC
TRBJ1-1 | TRBV7-9 | once | . | CASIRRQANTEAFF | TGTGCCAGCATCAGGCGTCAAGCGAACACTGAAGCTTTCTTT
TRBJ1-1 | TRBV5-4 | . | . | CASSLAWGLNTEAFF | TGTGCCAGCAGCTTGGCGTGGGGCTTGAACACTGAAGCTTTCTTT
TRBJ1-4 | TRBV5-1 | . | . | CASSFGEKLFF | TGCGCCAGCAGCTTTGGGGAAAAACTGTTTTTT
TRBJ2-6 | TRBV6-5 | . | . | CASNRHGSGANVLTF | TGTGCCAGCAACCGACACGGCTCTGGGGCCAACGTCCTGACTTTC
TRBJ2-7 | TRBV27 | . | . | CASSPTGGWFFDEQYF | TGTGCCAGCAGTCCGACAGGAGGATGGTTTTTTGACGAGCAGTACTTC
TRBJ1-1 | TRBV10-3 | . | TRBD1 | CATVQGGGTEAFF | TGTGCCACCGTACAGGGGGGGGGTACTGAAGCTTTCTTT
TRBJ2-7 | TRBV10-3 | . | TRBD1 | CAIRGQGHEQYF | TGTGCCATCAGAGGACAGGGGCACGAGCAGTACTTC
TRBJ2-5 | TRBV19 | . | . | CASSGSFGVVQETQYF | TGTGCCAGTAGTGGCTCATTTGGGGTGGTACAAGAGACCCAGTACTTC
TRBJ2-5 | TRBV6-5 | . | TRBD1 | CASSRQGARETQYF | TGTGCCAGCAGTCGACAGGGGGCACGGGAGACCCAGTACTTC
TRBJ1-1 | TRBV28 | . | . | CASRRILSNTEAFF | TGTGCCAGCAGACGAATCTTGTCGAACACTGAAGCTTTCTTT
TRBJ2-5 | TRBV11-2 | . | TRBD2 | CASSLGTSTQETQYF | TGTGCCAGCAGCTTAGGGACTAGCACTCAAGAGACCCAGTACTTC
TRBJ2-5 | TRBV7-2 | . | . | CASSLGLETQYF | TGTGCCAGCAGCTTAGGTTTGGAGACCCAGTACTTC
TRBJ1-1 | TRBV14 | . | TRBD1 | CASSQVGGTGQGLNTEAFF | TGTGCCAGCAGCCAAGTCGGAGGGACAGGGCAGGGATTGAACACTGAAGCTTTCTTT
TRBJ1-2 | TRBV7-2 | once | TRBD1 | CASSRQGAALGYTF | TGTGCCAGCAGCCGACAGGGGGCCGCCTTAGGCTACACCTTC
TRBJ2-7 | TRBV5-1 | . | TRBD2 | CASSLVSSGRALGYEQYF | TGCGCCAGCAGCTTGGTATCTAGCGGGAGGGCCTTAGGGTACGAGCAGTACTTC
TRBJ1-2 | TRBV5-1 | . | . | CASSRDDRRNYGYTF | TGCGCCAGCAGCCGCGACGACAGGAGAAACTATGGCTACACCTTC
TRBJ2-2 | TRBV9 | once | . | CASRAGEAGELFF | TGTGCCAGCAGAGCCGGGGAGGCCGGGGAGCTGTTTTTT
TRBJ2-7 | TRBV6-6 | . | . | CASSYRVSSEQYF | TGTGCCAGCAGTTACAGGGTTAGCTCCGAGCAGTACTTC
TRBJ2-7 | TRBV28 | . | . | CASRLTGPAYEQYF | TGTGCCAGCAGGCTGACAGGACCAGCCTACGAGCAGTACTTC
TRBJ1-1 | TRBV23-1 | . | . | CASSPMTYTDTEAFF | TGCGCCAGCAGTCCTATGACATATACGGACACTGAAGCTTTCTTT
TRBJ1-1 | TRBV30 | medium-sized | . | CAWSVRQGPHTEAFF | TGTGCCTGGAGTGTACGTCAGGGGCCCCACACTGAAGCTTTCTTT
TRBJ2-7 | TRBV5-4 | . | TRBD1 | CASSFGTGSRHYEQYF | TGTGCCAGCAGCTTCGGGACAGGGTCGCGGCACTACGAGCAGTACTTC
TRBJ2-5 | TRBV4-1 | . | TRBD2 | CASSPRASGRVVAETQYF | TGCGCCAGCAGCCCCCGGGCTAGCGGGAGGGTTGTAGCAGAGACCCAGTACTTC
TRBJ2-5 | TRBV29-1 | . | TRBD1 | CSVGLDRGETQYF | TGCAGCGTGGGGCTTGACAGGGGGGAGACCCAGTACTTC
TRBJ2-1 | TRBV5-1 | . | . | CASSLESRTAFSYNEQFF | TGCGCCAGCAGCTTGGAATCCAGGACAGCCTTTTCCTACAATGAGCAGTTCTTC
TRBJ2-2 | TRBV29-1 | . | TRBD2 | CSVVWREGSGELFF | TGCAGCGTTGTCTGGCGGGAGGGCTCCGGGGAGCTGTTTTTT
TRBJ2-7 | TRBV7-9 | . | . | CASSLVGDSRTYEQYF | TGTGCCAGCAGCTTAGTTGGAGACAGTCGAACCTACGAGCAGTACTTC
TRBJ2-5 | TRBV28 | . | . | CASKVPRGSQETQYF | TGTGCCAGCAAAGTCCCTCGGGGCTCTCAAGAGACCCAGTACTTC
TRBJ2-6 | TRBV11-2 | . | . | CASSLSVSGANVLTF | TGTGCCAGCAGCTTATCCGTTTCTGGGGCCAACGTCCTGACTTTC
TRBJ2-3 | TRBV7-2 | . | . | CASSRVQASTDTQYF | TGTGCCAGCAGCCGCGTACAGGCAAGCACAGATACGCAGTATTTT
TRBJ2-7 | TRBV2 | . | TRBD1 | CASSAGTGGSYEQYF | TGTGCCAGCAGTGCAGGGACAGGGGGTTCCTACGAGCAGTACTTC
TRBJ2-1 | TRBV5-1 | . | TRBD2 | CASSGGTSGSSYNEQFF | TGCGCCAGCAGCGGCGGGACTAGCGGGAGCTCCTACAATGAGCAGTTCTTC
TRBJ2-5 | TRBV20-1 | . | . | CSASIQETQYF | TGCAGTGCTAGTATCCAAGAGACCCAGTACTTC
TRBJ2-2 | TRBV7-9 | . | TRBD1 | CASSLELGDRTNTGELFF | TGTGCCAGCAGCTTAGAGTTGGGGGACAGGACGAACACCGGGGAGCTGTTTTTT